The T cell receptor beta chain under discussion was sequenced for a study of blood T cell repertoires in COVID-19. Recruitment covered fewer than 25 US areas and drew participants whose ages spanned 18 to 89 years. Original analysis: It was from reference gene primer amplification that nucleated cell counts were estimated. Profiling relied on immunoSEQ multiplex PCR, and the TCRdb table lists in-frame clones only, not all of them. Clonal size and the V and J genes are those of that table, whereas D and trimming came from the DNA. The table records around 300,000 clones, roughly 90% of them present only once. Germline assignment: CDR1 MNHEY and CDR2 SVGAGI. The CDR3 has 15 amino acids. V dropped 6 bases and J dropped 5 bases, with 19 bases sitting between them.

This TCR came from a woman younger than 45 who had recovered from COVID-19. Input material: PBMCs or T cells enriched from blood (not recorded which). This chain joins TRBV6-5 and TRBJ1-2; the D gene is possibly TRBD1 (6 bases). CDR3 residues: CASRSPRQAQYGYTF. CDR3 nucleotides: TGTGCCAGCAGGTCACCTCGACAGGCTCAATATGGCTACACCTTC.